This T cell receptor delta chain is from a study of gamma-delta T cells after stem cell transplantation. By sample fraction, this clone is medium-sized. Per germline, CDR1 GEAIGNYY and CDR2 EKD. The length of the CDR3 is 19 residues. V was shortened by 0 bases and J by 1 base, with 23 bases between the two germline ends. TCRdb re-called the RT-PCR reads with CATT. The top ten hold about 23% of the sample, which has about 2,900 delta-chain clones, around 30% seen once. The sample was gamma-delta T cells. The TCR comes from a human donor. It is not recorded whose cells these are; they may come from a transplant donor. The chain couples TRDV2 to TRDJ1; D not certain. CDR3 residues: CACDTGGLYGAKGTDKLIF. The CDR3 DNA is TGTGCCTGTGACACCGGAGGCCTGTACGGGGCCAAGGGCACCGATAAACTCATCTTT.